This TCR beta chain comes out of a study of T cell responses to AZD1222 COVID-19 vaccine. The V gene's germline CDR1 is LNHDA and CDR2 SQIVND (reference sequence). The CDR3 runs 13 residues. Trimming stripped 2 bases from V and 8 bases from J, with 7 bases between. The repertoire was sequenced with immunoSEQ multiplex PCR; TCRdb's copy has only in-frame clones and lacks some. Among approximately 140,000 clones listed, around 94% were seen once. This receptor was taken from an adult in good health. Sequenced material: peripheral blood, taken on day 0 of AZD1222 vaccination. The chain has TRBV19 and TRBJ1-6, with D uncertain. The CDR3 DNA sequence: TGTGCCAGTAGTATACGGGGTGATTCACCCCTCCACTTT. Its protein product is CASSIRGDSPLHF. Supplemented by reference TRBV19 and TRBJ1-6, the full variable domain reads DGGITQSPKYLFRKEGQNVTLSCEQNLNHDAMYWYRQDPGQGLRLIYYSQIVNDFQKGDIAEGYSVSREKKESFPLTVTSAQKNPTAFYLCASSIRGDSPLHFGNGTRLTVT.